Given below is one T cell receptor beta chain in context. Its antigen is unidentified. Per germline, CDR1 SNHLY and CDR2 FYNNEI. CDR3 length: 14 residues. V lost 0 bases, J lost 2 bases, and 7 bases lay in between. The data were obtained in a study of somatic mutations in cytotoxic T cells in rheumatoid arthritis. At the level of the study: Flow cytometry sorted some V beta antibody-stained T-cell populations to nearly 100% purity, V beta1+ cells among them being sequenced for TCRB.

The protocol was immunoSEQ multiplex PCR, while the TCRdb copy is restricted to in-frame clones and leaves out a portion. The repertoire holds roughly 17,000 clones, with roughly 85% as singletons. Study findings and constraints: Measured CD8+ T-cell clonality, a value compared between rheumatoid arthritis patients and age-matched healthy controls, did not differ significantly. With fewer than 85 patients examined, roughly eight had a largest CD8+ clone exceeding 20% of CD8+ cells.

The sequenced material came from CD8+ T cells sorted from blood. This receptor was identified in a woman aged 40 to 49 with rheumatoid arthritis. This sequence joins TRBV2 and TRBJ1-1; D gene ambiguous. The CDR3 nucleotides are TGTGCCAGCAGTGAAGCGCCTGGCAACACTGAAGCTTTCTTT. Amino acids: CASSEAPGNTEAFF.